This is a list of T cell receptor beta chains from one sample in a study of T cells after yellow fever vaccination. TCRdb independently ran MiXCR on the 5' RACE reads; one entry per CDR3 protein. The sample shows hundreds of thousands of distinct CDR3 sequences, approximately 9% of them seen only once. The sample was PBMCs, taken on the day of the first yellow fever vaccination. Receptor source: a man between 18 and 29 years old who received the YFV17D yellow fever vaccine. The CDR3 runs from the conserved cysteine through the conserved F or W. A D gene is named only where the DNA matches it firmly. Size is omitted from some rows. Given values are once, few, many or a class for expanded clones.

v_gene: TRBV20-1; j_gene: TRBJ2-7; d_gene: TRBD1; abundance: NA; CDR3nt: TGCAGTGCTAGATCGCGAGGGGGCGGTGAGCAGTACTTC; CDR3aa: CSARSRGGGEQYF
v_gene: TRBV9; j_gene: TRBJ2-3; d_gene: NA; abundance: NA; CDR3nt: TGTGCCAGCAGCCCCCGGACTTACACAGATACGCAGTATTTT; CDR3aa: CASSPRTYTDTQYF
v_gene: TRBV11-1; j_gene: TRBJ2-1; d_gene: NA; abundance: few; CDR3nt: TGTGCCAGCAGCTTAGCGTGGACAGACAATGAGCAGTTCTTC; CDR3aa: CASSLAWTDNEQFF
v_gene: TRBV5-1; j_gene: TRBJ1-1; d_gene: NA; abundance: NA; CDR3nt: TGCGCCAGCAGCTTGGCCGTAGGGACACCCAACACTGAAGCTTTCTTT; CDR3aa: CASSLAVGTPNTEAFF
v_gene: TRBV7-9; j_gene: TRBJ2-5; d_gene: TRBD2; abundance: many; CDR3nt: TGTGCCAGCAGCGTGACTAGCGGGGGGTCCAAAGAGACCCAGTACTTC; CDR3aa: CASSVTSGGSKETQYF
v_gene: TRBV20-1; j_gene: TRBJ2-3; d_gene: NA; abundance: many; CDR3nt: TGCAGTGCCAAACTAGGGAGCACAGATACGCAGTATTTT; CDR3aa: CSAKLGSTDTQYF
v_gene: TRBV6-2/TRBV6-3; j_gene: TRBJ2-6; d_gene: TRBD1; abundance: few; CDR3nt: TGTGCCAGCAGCCTACGGTCGGGCTACAGGGGTTCGCCGAACGTCCTGACTTTC; CDR3aa: CASSLRSGYRGSPNVLTF
v_gene: TRBV6-5; j_gene: TRBJ2-7; d_gene: NA; abundance: NA; CDR3nt: TGTGCCAGCAGTTACGGATCAAGCGGACACTCCTACGAGCAGTACTTC; CDR3aa: CASSYGSSGHSYEQYF
v_gene: TRBV11-2; j_gene: TRBJ2-5; d_gene: TRBD2; abundance: few; CDR3nt: TGTGCCAGCAGCTTAGGGGCTAGCGGGGTCGTAGAGACCCAGTACTTC; CDR3aa: CASSLGASGVVETQYF
v_gene: TRBV12-3/TRBV12-4; j_gene: TRBJ1-2; d_gene: NA; abundance: few; CDR3nt: TGTGCCAGCAGCCTCCTAGCCGGGGGCTACACCTTC; CDR3aa: CASSLLAGGYTF
v_gene: TRBV7-2; j_gene: TRBJ2-4; d_gene: TRBD2; abundance: many; CDR3nt: TGTGCCAGCCGGACGGGGGGGCCAGGAAACATTCAGTACTTC; CDR3aa: CASRTGGPGNIQYF
v_gene: TRBV7-2; j_gene: TRBJ2-5; d_gene: NA; abundance: NA; CDR3nt: TGTGCCAGCAGCTGGGGGGACCAAGAGACCCAGTACTTC; CDR3aa: CASSWGDQETQYF
v_gene: TRBV5-1; j_gene: TRBJ2-5; d_gene: NA; abundance: NA; CDR3nt: TGCGCCAGCAGCTTGGCAAGCGGGACACAAGAGACCCAGTACTTC; CDR3aa: CASSLASGTQETQYF
v_gene: TRBV20-1; j_gene: TRBJ2-5; d_gene: NA; abundance: NA; CDR3nt: TGCAGTGCGCCGACTAGTTCGCTAGAGACCCAGTACTTC; CDR3aa: CSAPTSSLETQYF
v_gene: TRBV9; j_gene: TRBJ2-7; d_gene: TRBD1; abundance: NA; CDR3nt: TGTGCCAGCAGCAGACAGGGGAGCGAGCAGTACTTC; CDR3aa: CASSRQGSEQYF
v_gene: TRBV6-6; j_gene: TRBJ1-3; d_gene: TRBD1; abundance: few; CDR3nt: TGTGCCAGCAGTTCAGAGGACAGGCCGACCAGGTTT; CDR3aa: CASSSEDRPTRF
v_gene: TRBV19; j_gene: TRBJ2-1; d_gene: TRBD1; abundance: NA; CDR3nt: TGTGCCAGTAGCTACAGAGGGACAGGGGACTCCTACAATGAGCAGTTCTTC; CDR3aa: CASSYRGTGDSYNEQFF
v_gene: TRBV20-1; j_gene: TRBJ2-5; d_gene: NA; abundance: NA; CDR3nt: TGCAGTGCTGCAGACAGGGAGGGGAAGACCCAGTACTTC; CDR3aa: CSAADREGKTQYF
v_gene: TRBV7-9; j_gene: TRBJ1-1; d_gene: NA; abundance: many; CDR3nt: TGTGCCAGCAGCTTTGGCGATAACACTGAAGCTTTCTTT; CDR3aa: CASSFGDNTEAFF
v_gene: TRBV2; j_gene: TRBJ2-1; d_gene: TRBD2; abundance: many; CDR3nt: TGTGCCAGCAGATATAGCGGGAGCTCCTACAATGAGCAGTTCTTC; CDR3aa: CASRYSGSSYNEQFF